This T cell receptor beta chain was found in a study of neoadjuvant nivolumab and ipilimumab in lung cancer. The method was immunoSEQ multiplex PCR; TCRdb's version includes in-frame clones alone and lacks a portion of them. The sample records around 13,000 clones, roughly 70% being singletons. Germline V gene lookup returns CDR1 SEHNR and CDR2 FQNEAQ (reference sequence). CDR3 length: 12 residues. V gave up 6 bases and J gave up 2 bases, with 6 bases separating them. In this sample, this clone turned up once. The TCR sequence derives from an adult with non-small cell lung cancer. The sample was peripheral blood, taken after neoadjuvant nivolumab, alone or with ipilimumab, at or shortly before surgery. The chain is built from TRBV7-9 and TRBJ2-3; no reliable D call. The CDR3 sequence is CASSRPTDTQYF. The CDR3 DNA sequence: TGTGCCAGCAGTCGCCCCACAGATACGCAGTATTTT.